This T cell receptor (beta chain) was identified in a study of T-cell reconstitution after alpha-beta-depleted transplantation in children. Library preparation (for TCRbeta) was performed with unique molecular identifiers. In TCRdb, the PCR reads were re-called with MiXCR into one record per CDR3 protein. The data contain hundreds of thousands of distinct CDR3 sequences, around 20% of them singletons. This clonotype was counted only a few times. The sequencing used PBMCs from the stem cell graft donor, collected from the stem cell graft. This TCR came from a human donor who donated a stem cell graft to a child with acute lymphoblastic leukemia.

CDR3 in amino acids: CASSVGQGHSPLHF. The CDR3 coding sequence is TGCGCCAGCAGCGTGGGACAGGGGCATTCACCCCTCCACTTT. V is TRBV5-1 and J is TRBJ1-6; 10 bases agree with TRBD1. This CDR3 spans 14 amino acids. Germline CDR1 is SGHRS and CDR2 is YFSETQ. Germline trimming cut 4 bases from V and 8 bases from J; bases unmatched to any gene: 3.